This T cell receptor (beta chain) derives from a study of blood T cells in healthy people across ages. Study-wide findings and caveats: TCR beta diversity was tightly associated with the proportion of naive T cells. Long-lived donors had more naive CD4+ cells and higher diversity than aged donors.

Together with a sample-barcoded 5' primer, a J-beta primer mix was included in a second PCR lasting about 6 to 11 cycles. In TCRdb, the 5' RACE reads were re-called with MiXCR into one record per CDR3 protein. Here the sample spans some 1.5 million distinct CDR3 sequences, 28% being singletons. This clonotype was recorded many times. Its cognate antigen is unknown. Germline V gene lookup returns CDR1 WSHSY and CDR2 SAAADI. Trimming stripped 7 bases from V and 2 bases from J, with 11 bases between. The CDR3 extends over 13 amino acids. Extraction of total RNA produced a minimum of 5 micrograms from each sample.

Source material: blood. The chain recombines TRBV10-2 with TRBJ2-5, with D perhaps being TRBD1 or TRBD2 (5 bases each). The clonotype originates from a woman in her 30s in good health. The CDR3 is CASIGTVQETQYF. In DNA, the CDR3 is TGCGCCAGCATAGGGACGGTACAAGAGACCCAGTACTTC.